This entry features one T cell receptor beta chain sequence. The data are from a study of T cells in Graves' hyperthyroidism and ophthalmopathy. There were TCR beta CDR3 regions amplified from RNA transcripts. The primer set for the first-round RT-PCR of the TCR CDR3 was HTBI. MiXCR, run by TCRdb on the multiplex PCR reads, gives a single entry per CDR3 protein. The sample carries approximately 610,000 distinct CDR3 sequences, roughly a sixth recorded once. Clinicians diagnosed patients from clinical symptoms, serum thyroxine and TRAb, thyroid ultrasound and orbital computed tomography. Germline values: CDR1 SGHVS, CDR2 FNYEAQ. V was clipped by 5 bases and J by 4 bases; unmatched bases: 5. This CDR3 is built from 14 residues.

The receptor comes from a woman between 18 and 29 years old with Graves' hyperthyroidism. The chain couples TRBV7-6 to TRBJ2-7; 10 positions match TRBD1. The source material was blood. This CDR3 is CASSPWTGGYEQYF. CDR3 DNA sequence: TGTGCCAGCAGCCCTTGGACAGGGGGGTACGAGCAGTACTTC. Looking up the rest from reference TRBV7-6 and TRBJ2-7 gives the full variable domain: GAGVSQSPRYKVTKRGQDVALRCDPISGHVSLYWYRQALGQGPEFLTYFNYEAQQDKSGLPNDRFSAERPEGSISTLTIQRTEQRDSAMYRCASSPWTGGYEQYFGPGTRLTVT.